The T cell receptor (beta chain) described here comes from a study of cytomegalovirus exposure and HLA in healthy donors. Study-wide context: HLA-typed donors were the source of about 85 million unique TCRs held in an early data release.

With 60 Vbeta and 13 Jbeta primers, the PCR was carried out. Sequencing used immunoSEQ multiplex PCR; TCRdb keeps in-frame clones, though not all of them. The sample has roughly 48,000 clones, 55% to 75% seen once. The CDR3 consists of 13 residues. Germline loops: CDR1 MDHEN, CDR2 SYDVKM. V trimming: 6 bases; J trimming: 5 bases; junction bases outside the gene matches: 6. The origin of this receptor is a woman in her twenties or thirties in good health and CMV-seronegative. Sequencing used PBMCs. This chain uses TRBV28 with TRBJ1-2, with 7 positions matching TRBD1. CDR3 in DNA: TGTGCCAGCAGATCCGGGACAGTTTATGGCTACACCTTC. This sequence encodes CASRSGTVYGYTF.